This T cell receptor (beta chain) was found in a study of sequential checkpoint blockade in melanoma. Study at large: Patients were randomized 1:1 to nivolumab-then-ipilimumab or ipilimumab-then-nivolumab first-line. Both treatment sequences were followed by maintenance nivolumab.

The treatment was: randomized to nivolumab then ipilimumab (arm A) or the reverse (arm B). No patient had prior DNA-damaging chemotherapy. Live CD3+CD8+ CD19− CD56− cells were sorted from PBMCs. Sequenced by immunoSEQ multiplex PCR; TCRdb stores in-frame clones only, minus some. The table includes approximately 40,000 clones, 86% detected once. Germline V gene sequence: CDR1 MGHRA, CDR2 YSYEKL. The CDR3 loop spans 15 amino acids. Between the trimmed V and J ends, which lost 1 base and 7 bases, there was a span of 14 bases. The chain links TRBV4-1 to TRBJ2-1; the D gene is possibly TRBD1 (5 bases). This receptor was taken from a human donor with melanoma. The starting material was CD8+ T cells sorted from blood (inferred from file names), obtained from a patient given nivolumab and ipilimumab in sequence. The CDR3, as DNA: TGCGCCAGCAGCCAAGTAATAGGGGAAGCGAATGAGCAGTTCTTC. Protein sequence: CASSQVIGEANEQFF.